These T cell receptor beta chains were read from a single sample in a study of human T cells and chemical hapten exposure. MiXCR, run by TCRdb on the RACE reads, gives a single entry per CDR3 protein. The sample lists more than 50,000 distinct CDR3 sequences; 5.5% to 7.5% were seen once. The sequences come from whole blood, collected in connection with sensitization to the hapten diphenylcyclopropenone (DPC). These receptor sequences come from a woman in her 30s with alopecia areata. Some clones in this sample may be carry-over from other donors' samples. Both conserved end residues are trimmed from each CDR3. Fields, in order: D gene, J gene, V gene, CDR3 protein. A D gene is named only where the DNA matches it firmly.

D gene: .; J gene: TRBJ2-3; V gene: TRBV7-6; CDR3 protein: ASSLGPNTDTQY
D gene: .; J gene: TRBJ1-1; V gene: TRBV6-5; CDR3 protein: ASSDPGGTEAF
D gene: .; J gene: TRBJ1-3; V gene: TRBV6-5; CDR3 protein: ASSRARSGNTIY
D gene: TRBD1; J gene: TRBJ1-2; V gene: TRBV18; CDR3 protein: ASSPPGQGNYGYT
D gene: .; J gene: TRBJ1-1; V gene: TRBV7-9; CDR3 protein: ASSLGPGGGEHMNTEAF
D gene: .; J gene: TRBJ2-2; V gene: TRBV10-3; CDR3 protein: AISPGGTGELF
D gene: TRBD2; J gene: TRBJ2-1; V gene: TRBV29-1; CDR3 protein: SVEASGYEQF
D gene: TRBD1; J gene: TRBJ1-5; V gene: TRBV12-3/TRBV12-4; CDR3 protein: ASSTLDRGFQPQH
D gene: .; J gene: TRBJ1-2; V gene: TRBV29-1; CDR3 protein: SVEVAPGGDGYT
D gene: TRBD2; J gene: TRBJ2-1; V gene: TRBV18; CDR3 protein: ASSPRTSGEEF
D gene: TRBD1; J gene: TRBJ1-5; V gene: TRBV20-1; CDR3 protein: SANPGQNNQPQH
D gene: TRBD1; J gene: TRBJ2-3; V gene: TRBV24-1; CDR3 protein: ATSVGTGTDTQY
D gene: .; J gene: TRBJ2-7; V gene: TRBV7-9; CDR3 protein: ASSYSGSYEQY
D gene: .; J gene: TRBJ1-1; V gene: TRBV25-1; CDR3 protein: ASSGVSSWNTEAF
D gene: .; J gene: TRBJ1-1; V gene: TRBV20-1; CDR3 protein: SARDRTGNWAF
D gene: .; J gene: TRBJ1-2; V gene: TRBV29-1; CDR3 protein: SVRGLQGYGYT
D gene: TRBD1; J gene: TRBJ2-6; V gene: TRBV19; CDR3 protein: ASRKQQGSAGANVLT
D gene: .; J gene: TRBJ1-2; V gene: TRBV7-8; CDR3 protein: ASSLAIYPEYGYT
D gene: .; J gene: TRBJ1-4; V gene: TRBV27; CDR3 protein: ASSFSSLPEKLF
D gene: TRBD1; J gene: TRBJ2-7; V gene: TRBV5-6; CDR3 protein: ASSLAGTGGDYEQY
D gene: .; J gene: TRBJ2-6; V gene: TRBV12-3/TRBV12-4; CDR3 protein: ASSSYRANVLT
D gene: .; J gene: TRBJ2-1; V gene: TRBV7-9; CDR3 protein: ASSPEQTYYNEQF
D gene: .; J gene: TRBJ1-1; V gene: TRBV20-1; CDR3 protein: SARGGGAGTEAF
D gene: TRBD1; J gene: TRBJ1-1; V gene: TRBV29-1; CDR3 protein: SVGQGAPEAF
D gene: .; J gene: TRBJ2-7; V gene: TRBV5-8; CDR3 protein: ASSFLGIVYEQY
D gene: TRBD1; J gene: TRBJ1-2; V gene: TRBV25-1; CDR3 protein: ASSEQGALGYT
D gene: TRBD2; J gene: TRBJ2-3; V gene: TRBV5-1; CDR3 protein: ASSDGTSGDKDTQY
D gene: .; J gene: TRBJ1-2; V gene: TRBV7-9; CDR3 protein: ASSFGTAREGYGYT
D gene: TRBD1; J gene: TRBJ1-2; V gene: TRBV5-4; CDR3 protein: ASSLVGQVYGYT
D gene: .; J gene: TRBJ2-7; V gene: TRBV6-1; CDR3 protein: ASRDPTGTLSYEQY
D gene: TRBD2; J gene: TRBJ2-3; V gene: TRBV20-1; CDR3 protein: SARLAGAYTDTQY
D gene: TRBD1; J gene: TRBJ1-5; V gene: TRBV12-3/TRBV12-4; CDR3 protein: ASSPQGQGNQPQH
D gene: .; J gene: TRBJ2-1; V gene: TRBV7-3; CDR3 protein: ASSSPGQNYNEQF
D gene: .; J gene: TRBJ2-1; V gene: TRBV7-9; CDR3 protein: ASSLAQNGEQF
D gene: .; J gene: TRBJ2-2; V gene: TRBV5-1; CDR3 protein: ASSLMGSPTGELF
D gene: .; J gene: TRBJ2-3; V gene: TRBV2; CDR3 protein: ASSVESGGGDTQY
D gene: .; J gene: TRBJ1-6; V gene: TRBV14; CDR3 protein: ASSPLGQVDNSPLH
D gene: .; J gene: TRBJ1-1; V gene: TRBV18; CDR3 protein: ASSPPVRTEAF
D gene: .; J gene: TRBJ2-1; V gene: TRBV6-1; CDR3 protein: ASSVGIGGASDEQF
D gene: .; J gene: TRBJ1-2; V gene: TRBV7-8; CDR3 protein: ASSPTQSFLGYT
D gene: TRBD2; J gene: TRBJ2-7; V gene: TRBV11-2; CDR3 protein: ASSPLAGGSYEQY
D gene: TRBD1; J gene: TRBJ1-5; V gene: TRBV12-3/TRBV12-4; CDR3 protein: ASNTDRDQPQH
D gene: .; J gene: TRBJ1-4; V gene: TRBV11-2; CDR3 protein: ASSARSNEKLF
D gene: .; J gene: TRBJ1-2; V gene: TRBV20-1; CDR3 protein: SARDLPVYGYT
D gene: .; J gene: TRBJ1-6; V gene: TRBV7-2; CDR3 protein: ASSLQAIYNSPLH
D gene: .; J gene: TRBJ1-2; V gene: TRBV6-5; CDR3 protein: ASSYSIGATANYGDT